Each of the 20 T cell receptor beta chains below was sequenced from the same sample in a study of blood T cells in healthy people across ages (dated by TCRdb to 2013 to 2016). The method behind the library was 5' RACE. Sequencing used an Illumina HiSeq 2500. A second PCR of roughly 7 to 11 cycles was run with a J-beta primer mix and a sample-barcoded 5' primer. The raw public data were reprocessed by TCRdb itself: fastp quality trimming at Q25, MiXCR clonotype calling, in-frame beta chains only. Every CDR3 protein is listed once, alongside the most common genes and DNA of its rows. The sample table contains more than 650,000 distinct CDR3 sequences; only one count was recorded for 22% of them. The ten largest clones take up around 21% of the sample. Source material: blood. The receptors shown here come from a man aged 65 to 85 in good health.

The table lists this clonotype with a few counts. The gene calls are TRBV20-1 and TRBJ2-7, with D unresolved. The CDR3 contains 13 residues. Germline CDR1 DFQATT, CDR2 SNEGSKA (reference sequence). V lost 5 bases and J 3 bases, leaving 14 bases between the germline ends. For the CDR3, the DNA is TGCAGTGCTCCTGCCAGTGCCCGCTACGAGCAGTACTTC. Its translation is CSAPASARYEQYF.

The V call is TRBV5-1, the J call TRBJ2-5, with 12 bases matching TRBD2. The V and J ends lost 0 bases and 4 bases, in that order; junction bases with no gene match: 4. The CDR3 has 16 amino acids. CDR1 is SGHRS, CDR2 YFSETQ, per germline. This CDR3 reads CASSLGLAGALETQYF. The CDR3 DNA follows: TGCGCCAGCAGCTTGGGACTAGCGGGGGCCCTAGAGACCCAGTACTTC.

This clonotype was seen a handful of times. The chain is built from TRBV28 and TRBJ2-4, with a tentative D call TRBD1 (6 bases). V lost 10 bases to trimming and J lost 6 bases, with 16 bases between them. CDR1 and CDR2 (germline): MDHEN, SYDVKM. The CDR3 is made up of 13 amino acids. CDR3 nucleotides: TGTGCCACCCTATGGAAGACAGGAAACATTCAGTACTTC. Translation: CATLWKTGNIQYF. Full variable domain (remainder filled in from reference TRBV28 and TRBJ2-4): DVKVTQSSRYLVKRTGEKVFLECVQDMDHENMFWYRQDPGLGLRLIYFSYDVKMKEKGDIPEGYSVSREKKERFSLILESASTNQTSMYLCATLWKTGNIQYFGAGTRLSVL.

This clonotype occurred a few times. The chain links TRBV11-1 to TRBJ1-1, with no clear D. V lost 5 bases, J lost 0 bases, and 13 bases lay in between. This CDR3 region has 15 residues. CDR1 and CDR2 from the germline V gene are SGHAT and FQDESV (reference sequence). The CDR3 DNA reads TGTGCCAGCAGCCCGATTGTCAGCATGAACACTGAAGCTTTCTTT. Its protein is CASSPIVSMNTEAFF.

The genes are TRBV21-1 and TRBJ2-7; the D segment call TRBD2 is taken from the table without a DNA check. The J call is doubtful: the DNA matches TRBJ2-1 better. TRBV21-1 is designated a pseudogene. The CDR3 contains 13 residues. For the CDR3, the DNA is TGTGCCAGCAGCGCTTTGACTAGCACCGAGCAGTTCTTC. It is translated as CASSALTSTEQFF.

This chain links TRBV14 with TRBJ2-1, with D possibly being TRBD1 or TRBD2 (5 bases each). The J call could be wrong; TRBJ2-5 is a better fit for the DNA end. The germline V gene has CDR1 SGHDN and CDR2 FVKESK. This CDR3 comprises 15 residues. CDR3 nucleotides: TGTGCCAGCAGCCGAAGGGACGGAAAAGGGAAGACCCAGTACTTC. Amino acids: CASSRRDGKGKTQYF.

This clonotype was picked up a small number of times. V usage is TRBV10-3 and J usage is TRBJ2-1; 11 positions match TRBD1. The CDR3 has 14 amino acids. V shed 10 bases and J 5 bases; nucleotides not matched to a gene: 7. Germline V gives CDR1 ENHRY, CDR2 SYGVKD. The CDR3 coding sequence is TGTGCCACCCTGGGGGACAGGGGGAACAATGAGCAGTTCTTC. The encoded protein is CATLGDRGNNEQFF.

The chain employs TRBV11-2 and TRBJ1-2; D possibly corresponds to TRBD1 (6 bases). V dropped 2 bases and J dropped 4 bases, with 14 bases sitting between them. The CDR3 spans 15 residues. Germline CDR1 SGHAT, CDR2 FQNNGV. CDR3 loop: CASSLISVGGYGYTF. The CDR3 bases are TGTGCCAGCAGCTTAATTTCGGTAGGGGGCTATGGCTACACCTTC.

In its sample, this clonotype was seen a few times. A read error may be the cause here, since a much bigger clone is one base away. The chain links TRBV5-6 to TRBJ1-6, with D hard to call. CDR1 is SGHDT, CDR2 YYEEEE, per germline. The CDR3 length is 12 residues. The CDR3 DNA reads TGTGCCTGCAGCTTGGACCGCATCGCCCTCCACTTT. Translating gives CACSLDRIALHF.

This chain uses TRBV5-1 with TRBJ2-3, with D uncertain. The CDR3 is 16 residues long. Trimming removed 4 bases from V and 2 bases from J, with 17 bases in between. The germline V gene has CDR1 SGHRS and CDR2 YFSETQ. CDR3 DNA: TGCGCCAGCAGCCCCCAAAGTTACTCGTCCACAGATACGCAGTATTTT. Protein product: CASSPQSYSSTDTQYF.

This clonotype has more than one count but fewer than ten. The chain couples TRBV4-2 to TRBJ2-3, with no clear D. The CDR3 contains 13 residues. Germline V gene sequence: CDR1 LGHNA, CDR2 YNFKEQ. Trimming removed 3 bases at V and 2 bases at J, with 6 bases between. CDR3 loop: CASSHTSTDTQYF. In DNA, the CDR3 is TGTGCCAGCAGCCACACCTCCACAGATACGCAGTATTTT.

This clonotype was detected only a few times. The DNA of the CDR3 is TGTGCCAGCAGCAAGCCTGCTAACTATGGCTACACCTTC. Its protein is CASSKPANYGYTF. The chain is built from TRBV21-1 and TRBJ1-2. TRBV21-1 is shown as a pseudogene. The CDR3 is made up of 13 amino acids.

This clonotype showed up many times. The chain links TRBV7-2 to TRBJ2-1, with 7 positions matching TRBD1. Germline lookup yields CDR1 SGHTA and CDR2 FQGNSA. The CDR3 has 13 amino acids. V shed 5 bases and J 6 bases; nucleotides not matched to a gene: 4. In nucleotides, the CDR3 is TGTGCCAGCAGCCGACAGGGTGGCAATGAGCAGTTCTTC. Its protein is CASSRQGGNEQFF. Based on the CDR3 plus reference TRBV7-2 and TRBJ2-1, the full variable domain is GAGVSQSPSNKVTEKGKDVELRCDPISGHTALYWYRQSLGQGLEFLIYFQGNSAPDKSGLPSDRFSAERTGGSVSTLTIQRTQQEDSAVYLCASSRQGGNEQFFGPGTRLTVL.

This chain uses TRBV20-1 with TRBJ2-4, with 10 nucleotides matching TRBD2. V lost 4 bases, J lost 5 bases, and 2 bases stayed unmatched. Germline values: CDR1 DFQATT, CDR2 SNEGSKA (reference sequence). The CDR3 spans 13 residues. Here the CDR3 DNA reads TGCAGTGCTATAGCGGGAGGAGAAAACATTCAGTACTTC. Its translation: CSAIAGGENIQYF.

In its sample, this clonotype was seen a few times. The junction shows a germline mismatch at one end, possibly a read error. This chain joins TRBV5-1 and TRBJ2-7; maybe TRBD2 (7 bases). Germline V gene sequence: CDR1 SGHRS, CDR2 YFSETQ. The CDR3 contains 15 residues. CDR3 bases: TGTGCCAGCAGCTTGGCCGGGGGGCGATTCTACGAGCAGTACTTC. Protein product: CASSLAGGRFYEQYF. Supplemented by reference TRBV5-1 and TRBJ2-7, the full variable domain reads KAGVTQTPRYLIKTRGQQVTLSCSPISGHRSVSWYQQTPGQGLQFLFEYFSETQRNKGNFPGRFSGRQFSNSRSEMNVSTLELGDSALYLCASSLAGGRFYEQYFGPGTRLTVT.

The genes are TRBV20-1 and TRBJ2-1; the match to TRBD2 covers 7 bases. This CDR3 spans 14 amino acids. The trim removed 6 bases at V and 9 bases at J, leaving 14 bases unmatched. CDR1 is DFQATT and CDR2 is SNEGSKA in the germline V gene (reference sequence). The CDR3 is CSAPGREGRGEQFF. The CDR3 bases are TGCAGTGCCCCAGGCAGGGAGGGTCGCGGTGAGCAGTTCTTC.

The V gene is TRBV12-3 or TRBV12-4, the J gene TRBJ2-4; TRBD2 aligns across 10 bases. The CDR3 extends over 17 amino acids. V lost 5 bases, J lost 0 bases, and 7 bases stayed unmatched. Here the CDR3 reads CASSPSGRGLAKNIQYF. In DNA, the CDR3 is TGTGCCAGCAGTCCTAGCGGGAGAGGTTTAGCCAAAAACATTCAGTACTTC.

This clonotype was observed a handful of times. In DNA form, the CDR3 reads TGCGCCAGCAGTCAATCGTTTAGACAGGGGGTCTCCTACGAGCAGTACGTC. The encoded protein is CASSQSFRQGVSYEQYV. J is TRBJ2-7 and V is TRBV23-1, with TRBD1 identical over 9 bases. TRBV23-1 is filed as an ORF, its function uncertain. J lost 0 bases, V lost 0 bases, and 6 bases had no gene match. The CDR3 consists of 17 residues.

This clonotype occurred many times. J is TRBJ1-1 and V is TRBV6-2 or TRBV6-3, with a weak D call TRBD1 (5 bases). This CDR3 region has 11 residues. Germline CDR1 is MNHEY and CDR2 is SVGEGT. V was cut by 7 bases and J by 5 bases, with 8 bases left in between. The CDR3 loop is CASTQGTEAFF. Here the CDR3 DNA reads TGTGCCAGCACCCAGGGTACTGAAGCTTTCTTT.

V is TRBV7-9 and J is TRBJ1-1; D possibly corresponds to TRBD1 (6 bases). Trimming took 3 bases from V and 0 from J, leaving 11 bases between them. Germline V gives CDR1 SEHNR, CDR2 FQNEAQ (reference sequence). This CDR3 is 15 amino acids long. CDR3 amino acids: CASSFLTGMNTEAFF. The CDR3 DNA reads as TGTGCCAGCAGCTTCCTGACAGGAATGAACACTGAAGCTTTCTTT.